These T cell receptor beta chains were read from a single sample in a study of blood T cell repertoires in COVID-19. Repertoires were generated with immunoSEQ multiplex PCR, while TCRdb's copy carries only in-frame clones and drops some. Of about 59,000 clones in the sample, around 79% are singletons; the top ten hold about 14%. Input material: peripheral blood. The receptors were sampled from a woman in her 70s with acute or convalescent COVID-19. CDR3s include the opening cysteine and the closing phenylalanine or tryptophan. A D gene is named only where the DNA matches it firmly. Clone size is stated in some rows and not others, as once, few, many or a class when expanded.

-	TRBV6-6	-	CASTTDSGNTIYF
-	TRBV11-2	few	CASSLGRGRRGNTIYF
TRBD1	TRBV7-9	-	CASLGQGAFGELFF
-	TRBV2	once	CASSGGPRTDTQYF
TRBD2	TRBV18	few	CASSPRLAGGPGREEEQFF
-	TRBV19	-	CASRKGQKMNTEAFF
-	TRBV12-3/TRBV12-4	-	CASSYRGQETQYF
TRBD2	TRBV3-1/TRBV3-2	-	CASSQDGGLAGGSYNEQFF
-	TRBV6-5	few	CASFGSLTGRGAFF
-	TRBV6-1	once	CASSELAGGVMNTEAFF
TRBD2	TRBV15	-	CATSRDKGRGTRDTQYF